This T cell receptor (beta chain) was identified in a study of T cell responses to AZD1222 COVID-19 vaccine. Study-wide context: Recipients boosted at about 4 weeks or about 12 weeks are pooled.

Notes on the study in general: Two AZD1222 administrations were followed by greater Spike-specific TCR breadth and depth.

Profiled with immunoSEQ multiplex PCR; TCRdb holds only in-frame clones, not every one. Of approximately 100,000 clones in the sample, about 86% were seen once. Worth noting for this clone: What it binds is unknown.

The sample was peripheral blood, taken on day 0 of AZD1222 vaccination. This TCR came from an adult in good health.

The CDR3 reads CATSDVGTLRVTGELFF. DNA of the CDR3: TGTGCCACCAGTGATGTAGGGACCCTGAGAGTCACCGGGGAGCTGTTTTTT. The chain is built from TRBV24-1 and TRBJ2-2, with D perhaps matching TRBD1 or TRBD2 (5 bases each). The CDR3 contains 17 residues. CDR1 is KGHDR, CDR2 SFDVKD, per germline. Trimming shortened V by 3 bases and J by 4 bases, and 17 bases separated the two germline ends.